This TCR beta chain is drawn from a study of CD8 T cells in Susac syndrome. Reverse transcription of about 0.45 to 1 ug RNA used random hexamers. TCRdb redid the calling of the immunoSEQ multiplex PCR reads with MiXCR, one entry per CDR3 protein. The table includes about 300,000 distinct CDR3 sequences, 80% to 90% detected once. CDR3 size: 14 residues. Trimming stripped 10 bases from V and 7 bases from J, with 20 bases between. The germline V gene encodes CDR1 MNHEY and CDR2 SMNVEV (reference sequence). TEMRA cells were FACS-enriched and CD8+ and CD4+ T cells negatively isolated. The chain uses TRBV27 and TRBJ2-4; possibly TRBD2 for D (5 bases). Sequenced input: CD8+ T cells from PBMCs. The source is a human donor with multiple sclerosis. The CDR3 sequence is CATRPGFPGNIQYF. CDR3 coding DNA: TGTGCCACCCGACCCGGCTTCCCGGGGAACATTCAGTACTTC.